The 24 T cell receptor beta chains reported below all come from one sample, sequenced in a study of graft-versus-host responses after intestinal transplantation. Their specific antigens are unknown. The repertoire was sequenced with immunoSEQ multiplex PCR; TCRdb's copy has only in-frame clones and lacks some. The top ten clones hold 6% of a sample with some 100,000 clones, around nine tenths of them seen once. Sequences were derived from unstimulated CD8+ T cells sorted from spleen or lymph node cells, sampled before intestinal transplant. These receptor sequences come from a human donor who received an intestinal transplant.

The CDR3 loop reads CASRPGTSGGDEQFF. The CDR3 nucleotides read TGTGCCAGCAGGCCTGGGACTAGCGGGGGGGATGAGCAGTTCTTC. The gene calls are TRBV9 and TRBJ2-1; TRBD2 agrees at 16 bases. With 5 bases clipped from V and 8 bases from J, the junction kept 4 bases outside the gene matches. The germline gives CDR1 SGDLS, CDR2 YYNGEE. The CDR3 is 15 residues long.

The chain uses TRBV10-3 and TRBJ1-2; perhaps TRBD1 as D (6 bases). This CDR3 is built from 13 residues. Germline assignment: CDR1 ENHRY and CDR2 SYGVKD. V was cut by 10 bases and J by 3 bases, with 15 bases left in between. The CDR3 reads CATYRDQDYGYTF. The CDR3 nucleotides read TGTGCCACCTACAGGGACCAAGACTATGGCTACACCTTC.

V and J are TRBV11-1 and TRBJ2-3; 9 bases line up with TRBD1. The trim removed 3 bases at V and 0 bases at J, leaving 4 bases unmatched. CDR3 length: 16 residues. Germline CDR1 and CDR2: SGHAT and FQDESV (reference sequence). CDR3 amino acids: CASSLPGTGSTDTQYF. The CDR3 DNA is TGTGCCAGCAGCTTGCCAGGGACAGGGAGCACAGATACGCAGTATTTT.

This rearrangement joins TRBV18 to TRBJ2-7, with no clear D. CDR3 length: 13 amino acids. Germline CDR1 is KGHSH and CDR2 is LQKENI. Trimming stripped 3 bases from V and 2 bases from J, with 8 bases between. The CDR3: CASSPPEPYEQYF. The CDR3 DNA reads as TGTGCCAGCTCACCTCCGGAGCCCTACGAGCAGTACTTC.

The chain couples TRBV4-2 to TRBJ2-7, with TRBD2 identical over 10 bases. This CDR3 region has 15 residues. V lost 6 bases and J lost 4; bases outside the gene matches: 9. Looked up from germline, CDR1 is LGHNA and CDR2 is YNFKEQ. CDR3 loop: CASRKGLANEYEQYF. Here the CDR3 DNA reads TGTGCCAGCAGAAAGGGACTAGCGAATGAGTACGAGCAGTACTTC.

The rearrangement links TRBV27 to TRBJ2-3; D remains unclear. Trimming pared 2 bases from V and 4 bases from J, leaving 7 bases between. The V gene's germline CDR1 is MNHEY and CDR2 SMNVEV (reference sequence). This CDR3 spans 13 amino acids. The CDR3 nucleotides are TGTGCCAGCAGTTTACTGGGTGCAGATACGCAGTATTTT. This encodes CASSLLGADTQYF.

V and J are TRBV7-6 and TRBJ2-5, with a possible D match to TRBD1 (6 bases). The J call could be wrong; TRBJ2-7 is a better fit for the DNA end. Germline CDR1 SGHVS, CDR2 FNYEAQ. CDR3 size: 13 residues. CDR3 DNA sequence: TGTGCCAGCAGCTTAGACAGGGATGACGAGCAGTACTTC. It yields the protein CASSLDRDDEQYF.

This chain connects TRBV30 to TRBJ2-7; 10 bases are a match to TRBD1. The length of the CDR3 is 14 residues. V shed 2 bases, J shed 2 bases, and the junction held 3 bases outside the gene matches. Per germline, CDR1 GTSNPN and CDR2 SVGIG (reference sequence). The CDR3 protein is CAWSPGQGAYEQYF. In DNA, the CDR3 is TGTGCCTGGAGTCCTGGACAGGGGGCCTACGAGCAGTACTTC.

J is TRBJ2-7 and V is TRBV27; TRBD2 agrees at 11 bases. V dropped 5 bases and J dropped 4; count of bases not matched to a gene: 10. This CDR3 region has 16 residues. Germline lookup yields CDR1 MNHEY and CDR2 SMNVEV (reference sequence). The chain's CDR3 is CASSPELAGAAYEQYF. As DNA, the CDR3 is TGTGCCAGCAGTCCCGAACTAGCGGGAGCTGCTTACGAGCAGTACTTC.

The rearrangement uses TRBV15 and TRBJ2-1, with D hard to call. CDR1 LNHNV and CDR2 YYDKDF come from the germline V gene (reference sequence). The CDR3 runs to 13 residues. With 7 bases removed from V and 8 bases from J, the gap between germline ends came to 15 bases. The chain's CDR3 is CATIVEGMDEQFF. The CDR3 DNA is TGTGCCACCATTGTGGAAGGCATGGATGAGCAGTTCTTC.

V usage is TRBV6-1 and J usage is TRBJ1-5, with TRBD1 identical over 8 bases. CDR1 is MNHNS, CDR2 SASEGT, per germline. J gave up 2 bases and V 3 bases, and 0 bases lay outside the gene matches. The CDR3 sequence is 14 residues long. In DNA, the CDR3 is TGTGCCAGCAGTGAGGGACAGGGCAATCAGCCCCAGCATTTT. Residues: CASSEGQGNQPQHF.

DNA for the CDR3: TGTGCCAGCAGTTTAATGGACTGGGGGGCTCATCAGCCCCAGCATTTT. Translating gives CASSLMDWGAHQPQHF. The chain is built from TRBV28 and TRBJ1-5; D is perhaps TRBD1 (6 bases). CDR3 length: 16 residues. Germline CDR1 MDHEN, CDR2 SYDVKM. V was trimmed by 2 bases and J by 5 bases, leaving 16 bases between them.

The CDR3, as DNA: TGTGCCAGCAGCCTGGGACAGGGAAGAGGGCAGCCCCAGCATTTT. Translated, it gives CASSLGQGRGQPQHF. The chain is built from TRBV11-3 and TRBJ1-5; 9 bases match TRBD1. The CDR3 has 15 amino acids. Germline V lookup: CDR1 SGHNT, CDR2 YENEEA. Losses at the gene ends were 5 bases for V and 7 bases for J; bases not matched to a gene: 9.

The chain is built from TRBV7-6 and TRBJ1-2, with no clear D. Germline V CDR1 and CDR2: SGHVS, FNYEAQ. CDR3 length equals 15 residues. V was cut by 1 base and J by 2 bases, with 11 bases left in between. CDR3 nucleotide sequence: TGTGCCAGCAGCTTAGGGCCCACGGAAAACTATGGCTACACCTTC. It specifies CASSLGPTENYGYTF.

The V gene is TRBV2, the J gene TRBJ2-1; 9 bases fit TRBD1. This CDR3 region has 14 residues. V dropped 6 bases and J dropped 5; count of bases not matched to a gene: 5. The germline gives CDR1 SNHLY, CDR2 FYNNEI. Written as DNA, the CDR3 is TGTGCCAGCAGCCCGGGACAGGGCGACAATGAGCAGTTCTTC. Translation: CASSPGQGDNEQFF. The whole variable domain, remainder taken from reference TRBV2 and TRBJ2-1, is EPEVTQTPSHQVTQMGQEVILRCVPISNHLYFYWYRQILGQKVEFLVSFYNNEISEKSEIFDDQFSVERPDGSNFTLKIRSTKLEDSAMYFCASSPGQGDNEQFFGPGTRLTVL.

The CDR3 nucleotides are TGTGCCAGCAGTTCTGGTAGCCGGGAGGGACCCTACGAGCAGTACTTC. This encodes CASSSGSREGPYEQYF. The chain has TRBV27 and TRBJ2-7, with 8 nucleotides matching TRBD2. After removal of 4 bases from V and 2 bases from J, the junction contained 10 bases not matched to a gene. Germline V gene sequence: CDR1 MNHEY, CDR2 SMNVEV (reference sequence). This CDR3 is 16 amino acids long.

This clone occurred a few times. The rearrangement uses TRBV6-5 and TRBJ1-2; 8 bases are a match to TRBD1. In germline, CDR1 is MNHEY, CDR2 SVGAGI. V lost 4 bases, J lost 8 bases, and 12 bases stayed unmatched. This CDR3 is built from 15 residues. The CDR3 DNA follows: TGTGCCAGCAGTTCCGGGACAGGAGCCTTTTCGGGCTACACCTTC. Translated: CASSSGTGAFSGYTF.

The genes are TRBV11-2 and TRBJ2-7; TRBD2 agrees at 9 bases. CDR1 is SGHAT and CDR2 is FQNNGV in the germline V gene. The CDR3 is 18 residues long. V was pared by 5 bases and J by 2 bases, with 16 bases of the junction left unmatched. CDR3 protein: CASSNYKRKAGGPYEQYF. The CDR3 nucleotides are TGTGCCAGCAGCAATTACAAGAGAAAAGCGGGGGGCCCCTACGAGCAGTACTTC.

V gene TRBV6-5 combines with J gene TRBJ2-7; 10 nucleotides line up with TRBD2. The V gene's germline CDR1 is MNHEY and CDR2 SVGAGI. J lost 6 bases, V lost 3 bases, and 8 bases had no gene match. The CDR3 runs 15 residues. CDR3 protein: CASSYIAGGESEQYF. In DNA form, the CDR3 reads TGTGCCAGCAGTTATATAGCGGGAGGTGAGAGCGAGCAGTACTTC.

This clone was found once. The chain uses TRBV4-1 and TRBJ1-1; 7 nucleotides match TRBD1. Looked up from germline, CDR1 is MGHRA and CDR2 is YSYEKL. Trimming at V came to 5 bases and at J to 1 base, leaving 22 bases not matched to a gene. This CDR3 is 20 amino acids long. CDR3 in amino acids: CASSGRGTEGRLIPNTEAFF. The DNA of the CDR3 is TGCGCCAGCAGCGGCAGAGGGACAGAAGGTCGTTTAATTCCGAACACTGAAGCTTTCTTT.

In its sample, this clone was seen once. The chain links TRBV6-5 to TRBJ2-7; 9 bases align to TRBD2. The V gene end was trimmed by 5 bases and the J gene end by 0 bases; junction bases not matched to a gene: 5. This CDR3 spans 15 amino acids. CDR1 is MNHEY and CDR2 is SVGAGI in the germline V gene. CDR3: CASSRLAVSSYEQYF. CDR3 nucleotides: TGTGCCAGCAGTCGACTAGCGGTGAGCTCCTACGAGCAGTACTTC.

The CDR3 here is CASSSDTGAGETQYF. In DNA form, the CDR3 reads TGTGCCAGCAGCTCAGATACAGGGGCGGGAGAGACCCAGTACTTC. The rearrangement uses TRBV11-2 and TRBJ2-5; 7 nucleotides align to TRBD1. The V gene end was trimmed by 4 bases and the J gene end by 4 bases; junction bases not matched to a gene: 9. This CDR3 has 15 residues. Germline assignment: CDR1 SGHAT and CDR2 FQNNGV.

This chain uses TRBV10-2 with TRBJ2-3; 11 nucleotides agree with TRBD2. Trimming cost V 0 bases and J 2 bases; bases outside gene matches: 7. In germline, CDR1 is WSHSY, CDR2 SAAADI. This CDR3 is built from 18 residues. CDR3 sequence reads: CASSESLSTSGNTDTQYF. The CDR3 nucleotides read TGCGCCAGCAGTGAGTCCTTATCGACTAGCGGGAACACAGATACGCAGTATTTT.

This clone was observed a single time. This chain uses TRBV5-4 with TRBJ2-3; D remains unclear. Trimming left V 3 bases short and J 2 bases short, with 1 base between. The CDR3 is made up of 11 amino acids. Germline loops: CDR1 SGHNT, CDR2 YYREEE (reference sequence). The CDR3 DNA sequence: TGTGCCAGCAGCTACACAGATACGCAGTATTTT. The encoded protein is CASSYTDTQYF.